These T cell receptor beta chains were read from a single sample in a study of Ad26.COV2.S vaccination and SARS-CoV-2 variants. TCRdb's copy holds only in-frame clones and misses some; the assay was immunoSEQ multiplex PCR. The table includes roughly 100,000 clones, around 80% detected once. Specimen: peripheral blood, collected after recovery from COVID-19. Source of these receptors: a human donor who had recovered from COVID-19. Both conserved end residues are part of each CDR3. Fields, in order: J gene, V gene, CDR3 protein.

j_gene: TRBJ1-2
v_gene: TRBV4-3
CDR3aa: CASSQGGQVPVGYTF

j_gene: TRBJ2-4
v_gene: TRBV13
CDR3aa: CASSTGLAGGLAKNIQYF

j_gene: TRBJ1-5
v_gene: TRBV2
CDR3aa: CASSGGQGVRPQHF

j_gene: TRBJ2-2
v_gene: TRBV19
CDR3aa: CASSVGTGELFF

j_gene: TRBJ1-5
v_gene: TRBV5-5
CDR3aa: CASSKGGNQPQHF

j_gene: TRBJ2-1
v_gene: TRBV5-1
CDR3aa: CASSLLTGSSYNEQFF

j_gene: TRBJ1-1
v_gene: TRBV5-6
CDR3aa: CASHRVENTEAFF

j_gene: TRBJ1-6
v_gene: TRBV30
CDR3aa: CAWTHGYNSPLHF

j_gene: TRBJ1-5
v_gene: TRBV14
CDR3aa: CASSQVWTRGGQPQHF

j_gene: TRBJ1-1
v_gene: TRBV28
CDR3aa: CASNLDVRMNTEAFF

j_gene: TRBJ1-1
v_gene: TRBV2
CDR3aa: CASSERRPQNTEAFF

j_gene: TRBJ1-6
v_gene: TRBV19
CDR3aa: CASKERINSPLHF

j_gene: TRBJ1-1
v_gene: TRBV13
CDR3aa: CASSLRGSGSEAFF

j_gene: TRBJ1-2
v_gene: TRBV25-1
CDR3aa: CASRETGARNYGYTF

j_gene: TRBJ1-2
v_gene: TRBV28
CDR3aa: CASRADYGYTF

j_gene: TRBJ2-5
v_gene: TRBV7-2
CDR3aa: CASSYDRGIVETQYF

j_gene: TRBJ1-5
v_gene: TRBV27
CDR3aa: CASSQGADLGQPQHF

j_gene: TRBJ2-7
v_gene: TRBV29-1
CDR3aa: CSVPGTGTYEQYF

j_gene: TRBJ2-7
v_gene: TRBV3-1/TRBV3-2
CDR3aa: CASSQWTSYEQYF

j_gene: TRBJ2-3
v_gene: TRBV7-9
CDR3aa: CASSSDASTDTQYF

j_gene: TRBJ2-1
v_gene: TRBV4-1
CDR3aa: CASSQAPTGGLGYNEQFF

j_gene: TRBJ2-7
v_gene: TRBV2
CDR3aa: CASSREQWREQYF

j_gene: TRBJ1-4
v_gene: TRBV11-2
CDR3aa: CASSSDSLEKLFF

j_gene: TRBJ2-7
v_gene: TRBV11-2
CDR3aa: CASSLVSGTGGFLYEQYF

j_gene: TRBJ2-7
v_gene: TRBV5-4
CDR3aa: CASSLSGLTYEQYF